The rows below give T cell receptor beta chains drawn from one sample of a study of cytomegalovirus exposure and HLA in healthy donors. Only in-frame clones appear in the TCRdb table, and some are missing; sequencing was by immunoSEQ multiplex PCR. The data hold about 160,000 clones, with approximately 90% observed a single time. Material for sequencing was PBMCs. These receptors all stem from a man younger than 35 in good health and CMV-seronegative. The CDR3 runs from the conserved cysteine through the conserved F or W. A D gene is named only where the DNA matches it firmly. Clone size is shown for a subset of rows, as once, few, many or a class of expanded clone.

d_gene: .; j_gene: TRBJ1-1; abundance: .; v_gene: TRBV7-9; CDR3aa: CASSPPRRGQTEAFF; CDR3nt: TGTGCCAGCAGCCCACCCCGGAGGGGTCAAACTGAAGCTTTCTTT
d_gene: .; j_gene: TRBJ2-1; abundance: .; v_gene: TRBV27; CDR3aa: CASSQQGSSYNEQFF; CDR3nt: TGTGCCAGCAGCCAACAGGGCTCATCCTACAATGAGCAGTTCTTC
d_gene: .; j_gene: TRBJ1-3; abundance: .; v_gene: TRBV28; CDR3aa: CASSSPQGAGGNTIYF; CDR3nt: TGTGCCAGCAGTTCCCCGCAGGGAGCGGGAGGAAACACCATATATTTT
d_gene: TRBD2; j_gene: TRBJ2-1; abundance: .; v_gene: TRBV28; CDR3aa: CASSSSKAGGQFF; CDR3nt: TGTGCCAGCAGTTCCTCGAAAGCGGGGGGGCAGTTCTTC
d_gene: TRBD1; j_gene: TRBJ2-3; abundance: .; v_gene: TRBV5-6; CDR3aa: CASSFQGAGDTQYF; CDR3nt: TGTGCCAGCAGCTTTCAGGGGGCAGGTGATACGCAGTATTTT
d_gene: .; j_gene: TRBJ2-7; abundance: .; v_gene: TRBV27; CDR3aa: CASTNGLYEQYF; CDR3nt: TGTGCCAGCACTAACGGTCTTTACGAGCAGTACTTC
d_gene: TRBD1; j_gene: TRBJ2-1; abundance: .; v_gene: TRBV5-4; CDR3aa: CASSWGQGLYNEQFF; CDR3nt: TGTGCCAGCAGCTGGGGACAGGGGCTCTACAATGAGCAGTTCTTC
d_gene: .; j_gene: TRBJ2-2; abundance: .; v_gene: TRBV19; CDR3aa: CASTRGPDTGELFF; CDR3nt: TGTGCCAGTACACGGGGTCCTGATACCGGGGAGCTGTTTTTT
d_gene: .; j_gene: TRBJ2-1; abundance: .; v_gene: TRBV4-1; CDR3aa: CASSQDPERLGSYNEQFF; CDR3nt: TGCGCCAGCAGCCAAGATCCTGAGCGGCTAGGCTCCTACAATGAGCAGTTCTTC
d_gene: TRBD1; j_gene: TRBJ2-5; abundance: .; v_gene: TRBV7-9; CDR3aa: CASRSTGGYGQETQYF; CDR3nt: TGTGCCAGCAGGTCTACAGGGGGCTACGGCCAAGAGACCCAGTACTTC
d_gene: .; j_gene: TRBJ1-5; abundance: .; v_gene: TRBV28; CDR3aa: CASSLGQGQPQHF; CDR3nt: TGTGCCAGCAGTTTAGGCCAGGGTCAGCCCCAGCATTTT
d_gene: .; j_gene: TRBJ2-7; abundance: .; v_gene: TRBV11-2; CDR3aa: CASSSTFLYEQYF; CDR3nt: TGTGCCAGCAGCTCCACTTTCCTTTACGAGCAGTACTTC
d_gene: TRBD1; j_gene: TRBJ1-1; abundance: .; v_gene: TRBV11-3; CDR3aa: CASSLQGDTEAFF; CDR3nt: TGTGCCAGCAGCTTACAGGGGGACACTGAAGCTTTCTTT
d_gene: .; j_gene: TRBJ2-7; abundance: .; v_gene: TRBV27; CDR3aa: CASRAGSGRSYEQYF; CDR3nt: TGTGCCAGCAGGGCAGGCAGCGGACGCTCCTACGAGCAGTACTTC
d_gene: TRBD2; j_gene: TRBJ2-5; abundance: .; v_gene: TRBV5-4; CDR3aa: CASSLSGGGQETQYF; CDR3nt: TGTGCCAGCAGCTTGTCGGGCGGGGGCCAAGAGACCCAGTACTTC
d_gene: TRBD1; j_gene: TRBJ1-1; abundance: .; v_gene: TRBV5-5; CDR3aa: CASSPQGAAGTEAFF; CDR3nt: TGTGCCAGCAGCCCACAGGGGGCAGCAGGAACTGAAGCTTTCTTT
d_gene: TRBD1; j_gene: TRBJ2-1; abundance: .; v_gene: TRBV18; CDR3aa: CASSLFRGGEGQGYNEQFF; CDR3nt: TGTGCCAGCTCCCTCTTCCGGGGAGGTGAGGGACAGGGGTACAATGAGCAGTTCTTC
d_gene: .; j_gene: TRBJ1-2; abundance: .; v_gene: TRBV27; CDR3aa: CATALRANYGYTF; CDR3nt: TGTGCCACCGCACTTCGGGCTAACTATGGCTACACCTTC
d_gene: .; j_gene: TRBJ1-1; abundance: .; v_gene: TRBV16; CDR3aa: CASSRGGFSEAFF; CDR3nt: TGTGCCAGCAGCCGGGGGGGATTCAGTGAAGCTTTCTTT
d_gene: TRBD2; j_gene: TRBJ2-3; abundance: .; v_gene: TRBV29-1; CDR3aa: CSVEGTSGGTDTQYF; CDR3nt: TGCAGCGTAGAAGGGACTAGCGGGGGCACAGATACGCAGTATTTT
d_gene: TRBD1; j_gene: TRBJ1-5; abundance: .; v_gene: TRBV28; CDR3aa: CASTTGQGYQPQHF; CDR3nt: TGTGCCAGCACCACAGGACAGGGTTATCAGCCCCAGCATTTT
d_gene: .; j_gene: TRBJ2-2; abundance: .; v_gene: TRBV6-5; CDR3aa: CASSYSQAGGELFF; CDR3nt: TGTGCCAGCAGTTACTCCCAGGCCGGCGGGGAGCTGTTTTTT
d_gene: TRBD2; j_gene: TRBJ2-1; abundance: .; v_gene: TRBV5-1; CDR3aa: CASSSGLAGSEYNEQFF; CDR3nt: TGCGCCAGCAGCTCGGGACTAGCGGGGTCCGAATACAATGAGCAGTTCTTC
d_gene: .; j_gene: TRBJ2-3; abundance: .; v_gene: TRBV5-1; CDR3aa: CASSELTQGDTQYF; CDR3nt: TGCGCCAGCTCCGAGCTAACCCAGGGAGATACGCAGTATTTT
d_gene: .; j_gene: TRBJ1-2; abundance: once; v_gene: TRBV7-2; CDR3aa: CASSLYRGTGGYTF; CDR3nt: TGTGCCAGCAGCTTATATCGGGGTACGGGTGGCTACACCTTC
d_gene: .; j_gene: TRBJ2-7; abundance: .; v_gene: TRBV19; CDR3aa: CASSIDQGSVYEQYF; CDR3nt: TGTGCCAGTAGTATAGATCAGGGCTCCGTCTACGAGCAGTACTTC
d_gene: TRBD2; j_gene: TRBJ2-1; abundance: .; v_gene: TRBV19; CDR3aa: CASSTAAGTSSYNEQFF; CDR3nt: TGTGCCAGTAGTACCGCCGCCGGGACTAGCAGTTACAATGAGCAGTTCTTC
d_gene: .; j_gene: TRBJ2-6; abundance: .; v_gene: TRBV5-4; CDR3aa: CASSFSRGGSGANVLTF; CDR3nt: TGTGCCAGCAGCTTCTCAAGAGGGGGATCTGGGGCCAACGTCCTGACTTTC
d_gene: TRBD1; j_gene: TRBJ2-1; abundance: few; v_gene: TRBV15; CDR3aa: CATSRGQGDYNEQFF; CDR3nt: TGTGCCACCAGCAGAGGACAGGGGGACTACAATGAGCAGTTCTTC
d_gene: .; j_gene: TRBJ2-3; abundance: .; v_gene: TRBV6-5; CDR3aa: CASSNPADTQYF; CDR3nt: TGTGCCAGCAGTAACCCCGCGGATACGCAGTATTTT
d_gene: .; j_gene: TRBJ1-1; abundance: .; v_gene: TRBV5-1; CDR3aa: CASCCPPAGRDTEAFF; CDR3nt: TGCGCCAGCTGCTGCCCTCCGGCCGGGCGGGACACTGAAGCTTTCTTT
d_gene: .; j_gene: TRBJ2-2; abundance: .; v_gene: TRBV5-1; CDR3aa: CASSLGQFNTGELFF; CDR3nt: TGCGCCAGCAGCTTGGGACAGTTCAACACCGGGGAGCTGTTTTTT
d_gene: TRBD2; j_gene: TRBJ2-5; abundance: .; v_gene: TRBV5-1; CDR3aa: CASSSNRGAGGWETQYF; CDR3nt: TGCGCCAGCAGCTCCAACAGGGGAGCGGGGGGCTGGGAGACCCAGTACTTC
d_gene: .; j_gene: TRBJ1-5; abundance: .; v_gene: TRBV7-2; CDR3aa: CASSSMQYQPQHF; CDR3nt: TGTGCCAGCAGCTCTATGCAATACCAGCCCCAGCATTTT
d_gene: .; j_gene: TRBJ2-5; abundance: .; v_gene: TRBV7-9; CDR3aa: CASSSIETQYF; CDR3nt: TGTGCCAGCAGCTCAATTGAGACCCAGTACTTC
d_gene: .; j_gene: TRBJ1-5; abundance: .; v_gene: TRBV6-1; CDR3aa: CASNAPVNQPQHF; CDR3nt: TGTGCCAGCAATGCCCCAGTTAATCAGCCCCAGCATTTT
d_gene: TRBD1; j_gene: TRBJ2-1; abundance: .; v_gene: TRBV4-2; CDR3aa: CASSRSPGQGDEQFF; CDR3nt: TGTGCCAGCAGCCGATCGCCGGGACAGGGAGATGAGCAGTTCTTC
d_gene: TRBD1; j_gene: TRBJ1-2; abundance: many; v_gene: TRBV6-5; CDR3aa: CASSYNNRGLYGYTF; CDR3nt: TGTGCCAGCAGTTACAACAACAGGGGACTTTATGGCTACACCTTC
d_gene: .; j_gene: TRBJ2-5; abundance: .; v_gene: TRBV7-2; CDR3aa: CASSLEAETQYF; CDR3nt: TGTGCCAGCAGCTTAGAAGCAGAGACCCAGTACTTC
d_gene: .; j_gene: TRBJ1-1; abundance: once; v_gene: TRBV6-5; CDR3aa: CASSPLPYYDEAFF; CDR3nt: TGTGCCAGCAGTCCCCTACCATACTACGATGAAGCTTTCTTT
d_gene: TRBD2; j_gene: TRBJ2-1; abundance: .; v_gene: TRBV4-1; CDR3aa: CASSQDLRTSGDNEQFF; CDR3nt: TGCGCCAGCAGCCAAGATCTAAGGACTAGCGGCGACAATGAGCAGTTCTTC
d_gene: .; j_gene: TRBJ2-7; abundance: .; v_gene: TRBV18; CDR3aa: CASSKNREGHEQYF; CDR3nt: TGTGCCAGCTCTAAGAACAGGGAGGGACACGAGCAGTACTTC
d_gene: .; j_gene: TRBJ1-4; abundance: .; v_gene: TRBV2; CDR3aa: CASRPGRGANEKLFF; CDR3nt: TGTGCCAGCAGGCCCGGCAGGGGAGCTAATGAAAAACTGTTTTTT
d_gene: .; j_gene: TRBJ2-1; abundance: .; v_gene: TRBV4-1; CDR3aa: CASSQRSPPIGSYNEQFF; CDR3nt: TGCGCCAGCAGCCAACGTTCACCGCCCATTGGTAGCTACAATGAGCAGTTCTTC
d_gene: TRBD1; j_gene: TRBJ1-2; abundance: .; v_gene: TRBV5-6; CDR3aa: CASSGGQGINYGYTF; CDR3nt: TGTGCCAGCAGCGGAGGACAGGGGATAAACTATGGCTACACCTTC
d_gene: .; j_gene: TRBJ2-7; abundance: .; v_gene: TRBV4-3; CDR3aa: CASSQADSSYEQYF; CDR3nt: TGCGCCAGCAGCCAAGCGGACAGTTCCTACGAGCAGTACTTC
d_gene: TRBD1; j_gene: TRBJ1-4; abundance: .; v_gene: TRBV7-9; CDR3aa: CASSLAGQGQNEKLFF; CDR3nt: TGTGCCAGCAGCTTAGCGGGACAGGGACAAAATGAAAAACTGTTTTTT
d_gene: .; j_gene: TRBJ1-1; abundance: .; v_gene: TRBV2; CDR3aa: CASSERGLRNTEAFF; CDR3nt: TGTGCCAGCAGTGAGAGAGGGTTAAGGAACACTGAAGCTTTCTTT
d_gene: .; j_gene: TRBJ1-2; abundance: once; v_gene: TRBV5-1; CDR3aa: CASSLDTGGYGYTF; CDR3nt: TGCGCCAGCAGCTTGGACACCGGGGGGTATGGCTACACCTTC
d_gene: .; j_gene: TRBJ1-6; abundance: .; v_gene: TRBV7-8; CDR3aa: CASSSEPSGEGNSPLHF; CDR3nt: TGTGCCAGCAGCTCCGAACCCAGCGGGGAAGGTAATTCACCCCTCCACTTT
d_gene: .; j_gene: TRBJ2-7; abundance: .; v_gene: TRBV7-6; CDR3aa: CASSSGLSYEQYF; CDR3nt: TGTGCCAGCAGCAGCGGGCTCTCCTACGAGCAGTACTTC
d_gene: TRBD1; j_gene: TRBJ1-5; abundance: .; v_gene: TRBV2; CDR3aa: CASSLGAGGAWGNQPQHF; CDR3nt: TGTGCCAGCAGCTTAGGAGCAGGGGGCGCGTGGGGCAATCAGCCCCAGCATTTT
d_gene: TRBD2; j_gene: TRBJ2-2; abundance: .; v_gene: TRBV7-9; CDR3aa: CASSLGLLKREESGELFF; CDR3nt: TGTGCCAGCAGCTTAGGGCTACTAAAGCGGGAGGAATCCGGGGAGCTGTTTTTT
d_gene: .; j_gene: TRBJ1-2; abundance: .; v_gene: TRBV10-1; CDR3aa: CASSESEGDYGYTF; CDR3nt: TGCGCCAGCAGTGAGTCTGAGGGGGACTATGGCTACACCTTC
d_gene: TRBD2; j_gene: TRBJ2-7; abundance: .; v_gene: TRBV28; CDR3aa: CASSLSPGAGGLLGEQYF; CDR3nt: TGTGCCAGCAGTTTATCTCCCGGAGCGGGAGGGCTTCTGGGTGAGCAGTACTTC
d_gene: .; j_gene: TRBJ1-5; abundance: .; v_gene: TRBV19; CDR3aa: CASSTTGGANQPQHF; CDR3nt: TGTGCCAGTAGTACTACGGGGGGCGCGAATCAGCCCCAGCATTTT
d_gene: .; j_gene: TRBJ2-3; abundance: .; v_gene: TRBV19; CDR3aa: CASSIARTQYF; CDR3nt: TGTGCCAGTAGTATAGCGCGTACGCAGTATTTT
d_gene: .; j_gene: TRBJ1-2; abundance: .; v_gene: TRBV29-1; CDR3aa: CSVIAAYSIYGYTF; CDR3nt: TGCAGCGTTATAGCCGCCTATTCAATTTATGGCTACACCTTC
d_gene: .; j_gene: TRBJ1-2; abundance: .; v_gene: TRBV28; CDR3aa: CASNYFDGSYGYTF; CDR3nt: TGTGCCAGCAACTACTTTGATGGGAGCTATGGCTACACCTTC